This T cell receptor (beta chain) was observed in a study of T-cell memory formation after mild COVID-19. Whole-study findings and limits: Pre-infection memory contained some responding clones, which suggested that cross-reactive memory had joined.

V was shortened by 3 bases and J by 3 bases, with 9 bases between the two germline ends. Germline lookup yields CDR1 SGHNT and CDR2 YYREEE (reference sequence). The CDR3 sequence is 14 residues long. This clonotype was detected a few times. Antigen specificity is unknown. MiXCR, run by TCRdb on the 5' RACE reads, gives a single entry per CDR3 protein. The data hold 200,000 to 250,000 distinct CDR3 sequences, with about 16% observed a single time. The rearrangement uses TRBV5-4 and TRBJ1-4, with D unclear. This TCR came from a man between 18 and 29 years old who had mild COVID-19 (a few samples of this study predate the infection). Cell type and time point are not known. The specimen sequenced was PBMCs or a T cell subset sorted from them (not recorded which). DNA of the CDR3: TGTGCCAGCAGCTCGAAGCAGTCTAATGAAAAACTGTTTTTT. It is translated as CASSSKQSNEKLFF.